Listed below are T cell receptor beta chains from one sample, sequenced in a study of early T cells in non-severe SARS-CoV-2 infection. TCRdb reanalysed the 5' RACE reads using MiXCR and keeps one entry per CDR3 protein. The table has around 70,000 distinct CDR3 sequences, more than 10% seen once; the top ten hold around 4.3%. The sequenced sample was whole blood. These receptors were taken from an adult who was a healthcare worker with PCR-confirmed SARS-CoV-2 infection or an uninfected control (not recorded which). CDR3s include the opening cysteine and the closing phenylalanine or tryptophan. The D gene is left open where the match is weak. Size values are once, few and many counts, or a class for expanded clones, and some rows have none.

D gene: NA
V gene: TRBV24-1
clone size: NA
J gene: TRBJ1-1
CDR3 DNA: TGTGCCACCAAGAGACAGGCGGACACTGAAGCTTTCTTT
CDR3 protein: CATKRQADTEAFF

D gene: NA
V gene: TRBV6-6
clone size: NA
J gene: TRBJ1-2
CDR3 DNA: TGTGCCAGCACCTACCGAAACAGCCTCTATGGCTACACCTTC
CDR3 protein: CASTYRNSLYGYTF

D gene: NA
V gene: TRBV7-3
clone size: many
J gene: TRBJ2-1
CDR3 DNA: TGTGCCAGCAGCTTAAACAGGGCTTCCTACAATGAGCAGTTCTTC
CDR3 protein: CASSLNRASYNEQFF

D gene: TRBD1
V gene: TRBV7-6
clone size: NA
J gene: TRBJ2-2
CDR3 DNA: TGTACCAGCAGCATCGGACAGGGGTCACAGAACACCGGGGAGCTGTTTTTT
CDR3 protein: CTSSIGQGSQNTGELFF

D gene: TRBD2
V gene: TRBV4-1
clone size: few
J gene: TRBJ2-7
CDR3 DNA: TGCGCCAGCAGCCAAGTAATTTCGGGAGGACCTGAGGGGCAGTACTTC
CDR3 protein: CASSQVISGGPEGQYF

D gene: NA
V gene: TRBV15
clone size: many
J gene: TRBJ1-5
CDR3 DNA: TGTGCCACCAGCACCCCAGGAACTGAGAATCAGCCCCAGCATTTT
CDR3 protein: CATSTPGTENQPQHF

D gene: NA
V gene: TRBV2
clone size: few
J gene: TRBJ2-5
CDR3 DNA: TGTGCCAGCAGTGCCCGAGTTCAAGAGACCCAGTACTTC
CDR3 protein: CASSARVQETQYF

D gene: NA
V gene: TRBV28
clone size: NA
J gene: TRBJ1-4
CDR3 DNA: TGTGCCAGCAGCGACGCGAGCAGGGCTGAAAAACTGTTTTTT
CDR3 protein: CASSDASRAEKLFF

D gene: NA
V gene: TRBV20-1
clone size: NA
J gene: TRBJ2-7
CDR3 DNA: TGCAGTGCTCCGAGAGGGGGACGCGAGCAGTACTTC
CDR3 protein: CSAPRGGREQYF

D gene: NA
V gene: TRBV19
clone size: few
J gene: TRBJ2-1
CDR3 DNA: TGTGCCAGTAGCGGGGGAGGCTACAATGAGCAGTTCTTC
CDR3 protein: CASSGGGYNEQFF

D gene: NA
V gene: TRBV7-2
clone size: NA
J gene: TRBJ1-2
CDR3 DNA: TGTGCCAGCAGTCAAAGGGGGGGGAACTATGGCTACACCTTC
CDR3 protein: CASSQRGGNYGYTF

D gene: NA
V gene: TRBV18
clone size: few
J gene: TRBJ1-5
CDR3 DNA: TGTGCCAGCTCACGTGGGTCCGGCAATCAGCCCCAGCATTTT
CDR3 protein: CASSRGSGNQPQHF

D gene: TRBD2
V gene: TRBV28
clone size: many
J gene: TRBJ2-2
CDR3 DNA: TGTGCCAGCACCCTGGCGGGAGAAAACGGGGAGCTGTTTTTT
CDR3 protein: CASTLAGENGELFF

D gene: TRBD2
V gene: TRBV10-2
clone size: many
J gene: TRBJ2-7
CDR3 DNA: TGCGCCAGCAGTGGTGTAGCGGGAGGTCGGGACGAGCAGTACTTC
CDR3 protein: CASSGVAGGRDEQYF

D gene: NA
V gene: TRBV2
clone size: many
J gene: TRBJ1-5
CDR3 DNA: TGTGCCAGCAGCGAAAAACGGACCCCCAATCAGCCCCAGCATTTT
CDR3 protein: CASSEKRTPNQPQHF

D gene: NA
V gene: TRBV5-1
clone size: few
J gene: TRBJ1-2
CDR3 DNA: TGCGCCAGCAGCTCTTCTTTTAACTATGGCTACACCTTC
CDR3 protein: CASSSSFNYGYTF

D gene: NA
V gene: TRBV6-6
clone size: many
J gene: TRBJ1-6
CDR3 DNA: TGTGCCAGCAGCCCTACGTGGGAGGGAAATTCACCCCTCCACTTT
CDR3 protein: CASSPTWEGNSPLHF

D gene: TRBD2
V gene: TRBV12-3/TRBV12-4
clone size: many
J gene: TRBJ2-7
CDR3 DNA: TGTGCCAGCAGACCTAGCGGGAGCTCCTACGAGCAGTACTTC
CDR3 protein: CASRPSGSSYEQYF

D gene: NA
V gene: TRBV28
clone size: many
J gene: TRBJ2-6
CDR3 DNA: TGTGCCAGCAGTAGTTCAGCGTCTGGGGCCAACGTCCTGACTTTC
CDR3 protein: CASSSSASGANVLTF

D gene: TRBD1
V gene: TRBV29-1
clone size: NA
J gene: TRBJ2-1
CDR3 DNA: TGCAGCGTTGAAATCGTAGGGACAGGGGGGAACCCTAGTCCGCTCTTC
CDR3 protein: CSVEIVGTGGNPSPLF

D gene: NA
V gene: TRBV5-1
clone size: NA
J gene: TRBJ1-1
CDR3 DNA: TGCGCCAGCAGCTTGGTAGGGTCAGCTGAAGCTTTCTTT
CDR3 protein: CASSLVGSAEAFF

D gene: TRBD2
V gene: TRBV3-1
clone size: few
J gene: TRBJ2-1
CDR3 DNA: TGTGCCAGCAGCCCGGGGACTAGCGGAGTCTACAATGAGCAGTTCTTC
CDR3 protein: CASSPGTSGVYNEQFF